This T cell receptor beta chain stems from a study of cytomegalovirus exposure and HLA in healthy donors. General study points: Both high specificity and high sensitivity reportedly marked the classifier's diagnosis of cytomegalovirus status. The tendency of first-cohort TCR clusters to co-occur in the 120 or so validation repertoires emerged from a later analysis. Some TCR beta chains (more than 150 of them) were listed as cytomegalovirus-associated.

In regard to this clone: The antigen is not known.

Libraries were prepared by immunoSEQ multiplex PCR; TCRdb keeps only in-frame clonotypes and omits some of them. The data show roughly 140,000 clones, around nine tenths seen once. Separate from the 666-subject first cohort was the approximately 130-subject validation cohort, to which the donors belonged. J gave up 15 bases and V 3 bases, and 6 bases lay outside the gene matches. The CDR3 runs to 12 residues. Germline V gives CDR1 WNHNN, CDR2 SYGVQD (reference sequence). The V gene is TRBV10-1, the J gene TRBJ2-1, with TRBD2 identical over 9 bases. The sequence was collected from a woman aged 18-30 years in good health and CMV-seropositive. The sample taken for sequencing was PBMCs. Here the CDR3 reads CASSDGREGPFF. CDR3 sequence (DNA): TGCGCCAGCAGTGATGGGCGGGAGGGACCGTTCTTC.